The TCR beta chain described here comes from a study of CD8+CD57+ T cells in acquired aplastic anemia. Looking at the study overall: Recorded DNA amounts for sorted CD4+ and CD8+ cells had an average of roughly 3.4 ug.

CD8+CD57+ cell expansion, shown by flow cytometry, had occurred in the patients selected for sequencing. Study results and caveats: About 29 CD8+ CDR3 sequences occurred in both the patients and the controls.

Trimming pared 10 bases from V and 4 bases from J, leaving 16 bases between. There are 13 residues in the CDR3. This clonotype was seen many times. Its antigen is not known. Both TCR beta VDJ combination and CDR3 sequence profiling were carried out. Genomic DNA was the template for this profiling. TCRdb reprocessed the reads via MiXCR and lists one record per CDR3 protein. The sample carries 190,000 or so distinct CDR3 sequences, less than 50% recorded once. This chain links TRBV12-3 or TRBV12-4 with TRBJ1-2, with D unresolved. The source of this sequence is a human donor with aplastic anemia. The source material was sorted CD4+, CD8+, or CD8+CD57+ T cells (not recorded which) from PBMCs. The CDR3 nucleotides are TGTGCCACCTTATTTACTTTGGGCTATGGCTACACCTTC. Amino acid sequence: CATLFTLGYGYTF.